A selection of T cell receptor beta chains follows, all from one sample in a study of T cell responses to AZD1222 COVID-19 vaccine. Libraries were prepared by immunoSEQ multiplex PCR; TCRdb keeps only in-frame clonotypes and omits some of them. The sample gives some 79,000 clones, 80% to 90% of which show up once; 9% to 14% is in the top ten. The sample here was peripheral blood, taken 28 days after the second AZD1222 dose. The receptors shown here come from an adult who received the AZD1222 COVID-19 vaccine. Each CDR3 is given with its conserved first and last residue. D genes are given only for firm matches. Where a row states a size, it is once, few, many or the class of an expanded clone; other rows omit it.

size | D | J | V | CDR3 | DNA
- | - | TRBJ1-3 | TRBV28 | CATRTGRNTIYF | TGTGCCACCAGGACCGGTCGGAACACCATATATTTT
- | - | TRBJ1-1 | TRBV2 | CASSKLGGGLAEAFF | TGTGCCAGCAGTAAATTGGGGGGTGGTCTCGCTGAAGCTTTCTTT
few | - | TRBJ1-5 | TRBV27 | CASSFEGGANQPQHF | TGTGCCAGCAGTTTCGAGGGAGGGGCCAATCAGCCCCAGCATTTT
- | TRBD2 | TRBJ2-1 | TRBV5-1 | CASSLVSGGLNNEQFF | TGCGCCAGCAGCTTAGTCAGCGGGGGTTTGAACAATGAGCAGTTCTTC
- | TRBD2 | TRBJ2-7 | TRBV19 | CASSSTGRGLAGIEQYF | TGTGCCAGTAGTTCCACCGGGAGGGGACTAGCGGGAATTGAGCAGTACTTC
- | - | TRBJ2-2 | TRBV6-5 | CASSRQVRDTGELFF | TGTGCCAGCAGCCGACAGGTTCGGGACACCGGGGAGCTGTTTTTT
few | TRBD2 | TRBJ2-7 | TRBV18 | CASSPPSGRAEEEQYF | TGTGCCAGCTCACCACCGAGCGGGAGGGCGGAGGAGGAGCAGTACTTC
- | - | TRBJ2-3 | TRBV5-5 | CASSNRPGSDTQYF | TGTGCCAGCAGCAATCGACCTGGCTCGGATACGCAGTATTTT
- | - | TRBJ1-5 | TRBV24-1 | CATSDSRQTTGNQPQHF | TGTGCCACCAGTGATTCCCGACAGACGACTGGCAATCAGCCCCAGCATTTT
- | - | TRBJ1-1 | TRBV19 | CASSPRLLNTEAFF | TGTGCCAGTAGTCCCCGGTTATTGAACACTGAAGCTTTCTTT
- | TRBD1 | TRBJ1-4 | TRBV2 | CASRRQGNEKLFF | TGTGCCAGCAGGAGACAGGGGAATGAGAAACTGTTTTTT
- | TRBD1 | TRBJ2-2 | TRBV9 | CASSAAGQGSSPGELFF | TGTGCCAGCAGCGCCGCCGGACAGGGCTCCTCTCCCGGGGAGCTGTTTTTT
- | - | TRBJ1-2 | TRBV6-7 | CASSSPGRETFNYGYTF | TGTGCCAGCAGTTCTCCGGGACGGGAAACCTTTAACTATGGCTACACCTTC
- | - | TRBJ1-6 | TRBV25-1 | CASSEYGGLGSPLHF | TGTGCCAGCAGTGAATACGGGGGTCTCGGTTCACCCCTCCACTTT
- | TRBD2 | TRBJ2-3 | TRBV6-5 | CASSLSGGTDTQYF | TGTGCCAGCAGTCTTAGCGGGGGCACAGATACGCAGTATTTT
- | - | TRBJ2-3 | TRBV3-1/TRBV3-2 | CASSPRQGTDTQYF | TGTGCCAGCAGCCCAAGACAGGGCACAGATACGCAGTATTTT
- | TRBD1 | TRBJ1-2 | TRBV2 | CAGTGGAYGYTF | TGTGCCGGGACAGGGGGAGCCTATGGCTACACCTTC
- | - | TRBJ1-4 | TRBV28 | CASSLSLGGPKKLFF | TGTGCCAGCAGTCTGAGTCTGGGGGGTCCGAAAAAACTGTTTTTT
- | - | TRBJ1-2 | TRBV6-5 | CASSYSGRTDGYTF | TGTGCCAGCAGTTACTCCGGACGGACGGATGGCTACACCTTC
- | TRBD1 | TRBJ2-3 | TRBV11-2 | CASSPGTAYTDTQYF | TGTGCCAGCAGCCCCGGGACAGCTTACACAGATACGCAGTATTTT
- | - | TRBJ1-1 | TRBV20-1 | CSASKGESTEAFF | TGCAGTGCTAGTAAGGGCGAGAGCACTGAAGCTTTCTTT
- | - | TRBJ1-5 | TRBV6-6 | CASSLGGADQPQHF | TGTGCCAGCAGTCTGGGGGGCGCGGATCAGCCCCAGCATTTT
- | - | TRBJ2-7 | TRBV11-3 | CASSLGVQGGYEQYF | TGTGCCAGCAGCTTAGGGGTACAGGGCGGGTACGAGCAGTACTTC
- | - | TRBJ1-1 | TRBV10-3 | CAISPYGGTEAFF | TGTGCCATCAGCCCTTATGGTGGTACTGAAGCTTTCTTT
- | - | TRBJ1-5 | TRBV28 | CASSFNRVLAQHF | TGTGCCAGCAGTTTTAATCGGGTTCTTGCCCAGCATTTT
- | - | TRBJ1-5 | TRBV24-1 | CATSDARNVGNQPQHF | TGTGCCACCAGTGATGCCCGGAATGTGGGCAATCAGCCCCAGCATTTT
- | - | TRBJ1-1 | TRBV20-1 | CSVKFNTEAFF | TGCAGTGTGAAATTTAACACTGAAGCTTTCTTT
- | - | TRBJ1-6 | TRBV9 | CASTSEGGGSPLHF | TGTGCCAGCACCAGTGAGGGGGGAGGCTCACCCCTCCACTTT
- | TRBD2 | TRBJ2-1 | TRBV10-3 | CAIAGTSGKNNEQFF | TGTGCCATCGCGGGGACTAGCGGGAAGAACAATGAGCAGTTCTTC
few | TRBD2 | TRBJ2-2 | TRBV18 | CASSPKGSGGSNTGELFF | TGTGCCAGCTCACCTAAAGGTAGCGGGGGCTCGAACACCGGGGAGCTGTTTTTT
few | - | TRBJ1-5 | TRBV12-3/TRBV12-4 | CASSPSPYQPQHF | TGTGCCAGCAGTCCCTCTCCCTATCAGCCCCAGCATTTT
- | TRBD1 | TRBJ1-5 | TRBV7-9 | CASSLTTAGTGDQPQHF | TGTGCCAGCAGCTTGACCACCGCGGGGACAGGGGATCAGCCCCAGCATTTT
- | - | TRBJ1-1 | TRBV7-2 | CASSLGFQRAGVMNTEAFF | TGTGCCAGCAGCTTAGGGTTTCAAAGGGCAGGGGTTATGAACACTGAAGCTTTCTTT
- | - | TRBJ1-1 | TRBV20-1 | CSGYANTEAFF | TGCAGTGGGTATGCGAACACTGAAGCTTTCTTT
- | - | TRBJ1-4 | TRBV15 | CATSKSRENHEKLFF | TGTGCCACCAGCAAGAGTAGGGAGAATCACGAAAAACTGTTTTTT
- | - | TRBJ1-1 | TRBV5-1 | CASSLSPDRNYEAFF | TGCGCCAGCAGCTTGTCCCCTGACAGGAACTATGAAGCTTTCTTT
- | TRBD1 | TRBJ1-5 | TRBV6-2/TRBV6-3 | CASSPNRGARGNQPQHF | TGTGCCAGCAGCCCAAACAGGGGTGCTAGGGGCAATCAGCCCCAGCATTTT
- | - | TRBJ2-6 | TRBV21-1 | CASSKNMRGANVLTF | TGTGCCAGCAGCAAAAATATGCGTGGGGCCAACGTCCTGACTTTC
- | - | TRBJ1-1 | TRBV29-1 | CSVDEGNTEAFF | TGCAGCGTTGATGAGGGGAACACTGAAGCTTTCTTT
- | - | TRBJ2-1 | TRBV7-2 | CASSVTRDEQFF | TGTGCCAGCAGCGTTACTAGAGATGAGCAGTTCTTC
- | - | TRBJ1-2 | TRBV7-9 | CASSPIGAAGDYGYTF | TGTGCCAGCAGCCCTATTGGAGCAGCCGGGGACTATGGCTACACCTTC
few | - | TRBJ1-5 | TRBV6-2/TRBV6-3 | CASSYPSPFGGAPQHF | TGTGCCAGCAGTTACCCATCCCCGTTTGGGGGCGCGCCCCAGCATTTT
- | TRBD1 | TRBJ2-4 | TRBV24-1 | CATSDARQGGGKNIQYF | TGTGCCACCAGTGATGCCCGACAGGGGGGGGGTAAAAACATTCAGTACTTC
- | TRBD1 | TRBJ2-6 | TRBV9 | CASSVRAQGYGANVLTF | TGTGCCAGCAGCGTGAGGGCACAGGGGTATGGGGCCAACGTCCTGACTTTC
- | TRBD1 | TRBJ1-1 | TRBV19 | CASSIDRTGANTEAFF | TGTGCCAGTAGTATAGATCGGACAGGAGCGAACACTGAAGCTTTCTTT
- | - | TRBJ1-5 | TRBV7-2 | CASSLTGNQPQHF | TGTGCCAGCAGCTTAACGGGCAATCAGCCCCAGCATTTT
once | - | TRBJ1-4 | TRBV28 | CASKRQLAEKLFF | TGTGCCAGCAAAAGGCAACTAGCTGAAAAACTGTTTTTT